This T cell receptor (beta chain) was observed in a study of cytomegalovirus exposure and HLA in healthy donors (dated by TCRdb to the late 2010s). The study in broad terms: An earlier analysis of 587 of the donors reported 250 to 350 Gb of sequence data and 95 million to 130 million unique TCR beta sequences obtained from some 170 million T cells. Both class I and class II loci were covered by HLA typing, at four-digit resolution. The later analysis used no new phenotypic data to find candidate immune exposures, relying instead on TCR beta sequences and their occurrence across donors. About five DR-DQ haplotypes were treated as single units for association and clustering because of strong linkage in the cohort. To predict cytomegalovirus infection status, the study combined high-throughput TCR immunosequencing, statistical association of individual TCRs with disease status, and machine learning. Across some 400 genotyped donors of the cohort, an average of roughly 250,000 unique TCR beta nucleotide sequences per donor were sequenced, and approximately 17% of those sequences were non-productive. Donor age, sex, ethnicity and CMV serostatus were compiled together with the repertoire data. Of the 398 genotyped donors, over 65% fell in the genetic ancestry cluster associated with self-reported Caucasian donors. An early release covering 550 to 700 HLA-typed donors comprised 300 to 350 gigabases of sequencing data and tens of millions of unique TCR sequences. Every repertoire in the discovery cohort had been generated on one and the same sequencing platform. The study profiled the T cell repertoires of approximately 700 subjects by immunosequencing and related them to cytomegalovirus serostatus. Typing coverage varied by locus: roughly 620-640 donors for A, B, C, DRB1 and DQB1; roughly 500 for DQA1; more than 600 for DPA1; fewer than 480 for DPB1. In addition to the first cohort of roughly 670 subjects, a separate validation cohort of 130 or so different subjects was used. In a later genetic analysis, genome-wide SNP genotypes for about three fifths of the 666 donors were used, and that subset was treated as a discovery cohort. A later analysis re-analyzed previously published TCR beta repertoires from 650 to 800 donors and added high-resolution HLA genotyping to study TCR occurrence patterns. In an earlier analysis of 500 to 650 of the donors, high-throughput TCR beta sequencing was used to judge whether each TCR beta V gene segment behaved as functional or pseudogenic. The study aimed to test whether signatures of past pathogen exposure could be identified by cataloging public T cell receptors.

The investigation overall reported the following: An earlier analysis of around 600 of the donors showed that most TCR beta V segments appeared in productive rearrangements either about 87% or about 30% of the time, which broadly matched IMGT annotations. The study listed 164 TCR beta chains as associated with cytomegalovirus. Most CMV-associated TCR beta chains appeared to be HLA-restricted in a later analysis, and the HLA associations seemed to be driven largely by CMV exposure. According to a later analysis, TCR association rates differed among HLA loci, with DRB1 alleles showing the most associated TCRs and HLA-C alleles showing the fewest. V-gene and J-gene trimming of TCR beta chains was associated with a missense DCLRE1C variant in a later genetic analysis, and the association was replicated in an independent cohort. In a later analysis, HLA-associated TCR beta chains showed more clonal expansion and lower generation probabilities than non-associated chains that were equally common. A later analysis associated 16,951 TCR beta sequences with specific HLA alleles at a false discovery rate of 0.05. It was suggested by the authors that the approach could potentially be generalized to other disease states and immunological phenotypes. Because the 87-base-pair reads could not distinguish some IMGT-functional V segments, including TRBV6-2 and TRBV6-3, those segments were excluded. For the cohort, immune exposure information was limited to CMV serostatus. Because HLA typing was missing for some donors at each locus, association tests included only the typed subset. In both the original and validation cohorts, the classifier was reported to diagnose cytomegalovirus status with high specificity and sensitivity. According to a later genetic analysis, donors in an Asian-associated ancestry cluster had fewer N-insertions in productive TCRs than the approximately 670-donor mean. A group of highly shared sequence variants was considered likely to be a technical artifact of the sequencing pipeline. A later analysis reported that several top co-occurrence clusters appeared linked to parvovirus B19, influenza, CMV and Epstein-Barr virus. A further reported finding was that TCR beta sequences accurately predicted the HLA-A and HLA-B alleles for most subjects in the first cohort. When HLA alleles, especially DR and DQ, strongly co-occurred, TCR associations were difficult to assign to individual alleles. Because counts were too low, around 18 rarely observed V segments, including chromosome 9 orphons, were left out of the earlier analysis of about 500 of the donors. Sequencing depth was assumed to be roughly uniform across donors in the presence/absence analyses, though that assumption may not hold. Correlated functional status among segregating V segments might be attributable to linkage disequilibrium, but an unknown experimental factor could not be ruled out. In this cohort, only TCR beta chains were sequenced, and detectable features were limited by the absence of alpha or paired-chain data. Most TCR sequences were observed very rarely across donors, whereas some public TCRs were present in many individuals. A few of the identified cytomegalovirus-associated TCR beta chains were confirmed in vitro to be specific for cytomegalovirus antigens.

Library preparation employed the immunoSEQ multiplex PCR assay. For the multiplex PCR, a mixture combining 60 forward primers for TCR Vbeta segments and 13 reverse primers for TCR Jbeta segments was used. The CDR3 region of rearranged TCR beta genes was amplified from genomic DNA by a multiplex PCR assay. Amplified TCR beta libraries were sequenced as 87-base-pair reads on the Illumina HiSeq System. Per the source publication's procedure: In a later analysis, 80 million or so unique TCR beta chains were counted across the approximately 640 repertoires, and roughly 11 million of these chains were shared by at least two donors. To remove PCR and sequencing errors, raw reads were error-corrected and collapsed into unique sequences using a nearest-neighbor algorithm that merged closely related sequences. CDR3 sequences were aligned to IMGT reference sequences to assign V, D and J gene segments. Each retained sequence needed at least a six-nucleotide match to both a V gene segment and a J gene segment. A rearrangement counted as productive if the CDR3 had no stop codons and remained in frame with V and J, and every other rearrangement counted as non-productive. Following IMGT convention, CDR3 was defined as the stretch from the second conserved V-encoded cysteine to the conserved J-encoded phenylalanine. The earlier analysis of about 530 of the donors excluded any sequence lacking an unambiguous match to a single V gene segment. An earlier analysis of 587 of the donors called V segments functional above 56.7% productive rearrangements and segregating when the between-donor standard deviation exceeded 5%. To diagnose cytomegalovirus status from the catalog of TCR beta chain sequences, a statistical classification framework was built. In a later analysis, TCR nucleotide sequences were compared against IMGT/GENE-DB human TR gene sequences so that V and J genes could be assigned. Using the TCRdist pipeline, a later analysis assigned CDR3 sequences along with most-parsimonious VDJ recombination scenarios. In a later analysis, each TCR beta chain was defined by its CDR3 amino acid sequence together with its V-gene family, and reads without a unique V-gene family were excluded. A later analysis removed 550 to 700 highly shared, low-generation-probability nucleotide sequences to deal with suspected cross-contamination and a sequencing artifact. In a later analysis, a clonal expansion index was calculated for each public chain from normalized within-repertoire ranks of inferred template counts. Generation probabilities in a later analysis came from a VDJ recombination model fitted to out-of-frame rearrangements, and those results were checked against IGoR. A later analysis scored TCR-TCR, TCR-HLA and TCR-CMV co-occurrence with hypergeometric tests, applying a repertoire-size bias correction to TCR pairs. A later analysis estimated false discovery rates by permuting HLA or CMV assignments 20 times. A later analysis grouped co-occurring TCRs with DBSCAN, adding TCRdist sequence similarity when clustering within HLA-allele-positive subsets. For co-occurrence clustering, repertoires with fewer than 30,000 or more than 120,000 public chains were excluded, along with a handful of repertoires with anomalous nucleotide sharing. In its TCRdb copy, this immuneACCESS table keeps in-frame sequences only and misses some clones. Where compared with another copy, unresolved V genes explain less than half of these, and the others have no known cause. The DNA gave D and trimming, while V, J and clone size come from that table. Present in this sample are 150,000 or so clones, 70% of which were seen just once. The ten top clones hold 4.7% of the sample.

The cohort was made up of roughly 670 healthy bone marrow donors. Cohort members were all nominally healthy when sampled, although unrecorded immune exposures were likely present. The donor was CMV seropositive and belonged to the group of 250 to 300 seropositive cohort members. Each donor provided a peripheral blood sample, and peripheral blood mononuclear cells were used for TCR beta sequencing. The Qiagen DNeasy Blood Extraction Kit was used to extract genomic DNA from the blood cell samples. On this clone itself: Its antigen specificity is not known. Within one base of it there is no much larger clone, and no base qualities were kept.

Via the germline V gene, CDR1 is MGHDK and CDR2 SYGVNS. The CDR3, from cysteine to phenylalanine, totals 15 residues. Only CDR3 DNA is held: 45 bases, read in frame from base 1. The V and J ends are trimmed by 5 bases and 0 bases, leaving 11 bases between them. The clonotype originates from a man younger than 35 in good health and CMV-seropositive. The rearranged segments are TRBV25-1 and TRBJ1-3; 5 matching bases give a weak D call of TRBD1. The source material was PBMCs. The nucleotide sequence is given as TGTGCCAGCAGTCCCGACAGCCTCTCTGGAAACACCATATATTTT. Protein translation: CASSPDSLSGNTIYF.